Each of the 20 T cell receptor beta chains below was sequenced from the same sample in a study of blood T cells in healthy people across ages. Primed by a sample-barcoded 5' primer and a J-beta primer mix, a second PCR proceeded for about 7 to 11 cycles. TCRdb reprocessed the 5' RACE reads via MiXCR and lists one record per CDR3 protein. The table records roughly 1,800,000 distinct CDR3 sequences, around 48% of them present only once. Sequenced: blood. The origin of the receptors is a middle-aged woman in good health.

This clonotype turned up a few times. V and J are TRBV15 and TRBJ1-2; D not certain. The CDR3 runs 14 residues. Trimming left V 4 bases short and J 2 bases short, with 11 bases between. Germline V gene lookup returns CDR1 LNHNV and CDR2 YYDKDF (reference sequence). The CDR3 loop is CATSITTVNYGYTF. The CDR3 DNA sequence: TGTGCCACCAGCATTACGACGGTGAACTATGGCTACACCTTC.

The chain combines TRBV12-3 or TRBV12-4 with TRBJ2-5; 7 nucleotides align to TRBD1. The CDR3 contains 14 residues. V shed 5 bases, J shed 2 bases, and the junction held 5 bases outside the gene matches. In nucleotides, the CDR3 is TGTGCCAGCAGTAAGGACAGGATGCAAGAGACCCAGTACTTC. It codes for CASSKDRMQETQYF.

This clonotype has just a few counts. The chain links TRBV20-1 to TRBJ2-5; D gene unclear. This CDR3 is built from 11 residues. Germline loops: CDR1 DFQATT, CDR2 SNEGSKA (reference sequence). In DNA form, the CDR3 reads TGCAGCCAAGAGTACCAAGAGACCCAGTACTTC. It specifies CSQEYQETQYF.

This clonotype was seen more than once but under ten times. The rearrangement uses TRBV28 and TRBJ2-7, with D maybe TRBD2 (5 bases). The end of the DNA is better explained by TRBJ2-5, so the J call may be wrong. Germline CDR1 reads MDHEN; CDR2 reads SYDVKM. This CDR3 has 14 residues. In DNA, the CDR3 is TGTGCCAGCAGTTTGTCAGCGGTTGGAGAGACCCAGTACTTC. Translation: CASSLSAVGETQYF.

The chain is built from TRBV6-5 and TRBJ2-1; D remains ambiguous. V lost 3 bases and J lost 7, with 10 bases in between. Germline V gene lookup returns CDR1 MNHEY and CDR2 SVGAGI. The CDR3 is made up of 13 amino acids. The CDR3 coding sequence is TGTGCCAGCAGTTATGTCAGAGGTAATGAGCAGTTCTTC. It encodes CASSYVRGNEQFF.

This clonotype was seen more than once but under ten times. The J gene is TRBJ2-1, the V gene TRBV6-7, with 12 bases lining up with TRBD2. TRBV6-7 is an open reading frame whose function is uncertain. After removal of 7 bases from V and 5 bases from J, the junction contained 3 bases not matched to a gene. The CDR3 loop spans 14 amino acids. This CDR3 reads CASTTSGGNNEQFF. The CDR3 DNA follows: TGTGCCAGCACCACTAGCGGGGGGAACAATGAGCAGTTCTTC.

The CDR3 reads CASKRWDRGLEWGTGFQYF. The CDR3 region has the DNA TGTGCCAGCAAAAGATGGGACAGGGGACTTGAATGGGGAACCGGGTTTCAGTACTTC. V gene TRBV5-8 combines with J gene TRBJ2-4; 10 positions agree with TRBD1. The germline V gene has CDR1 SGHTS and CDR2 YDEGEE. The CDR3 consists of 19 residues. V was pared by 6 bases and J by 11 bases, with 26 bases of the junction left unmatched.

This clonotype was seen only a few times. V is TRBV25-1 and J is TRBJ2-1; no clear D gene. The CDR3 covers 15 residues. V was pared by 5 bases and J by 2 bases, with 13 bases between. CDR1 is MGHDK, CDR2 SYGVNS, per germline. CDR3 sequence (DNA): TGTGCCAGCAGTCCCTTAGCTCTTACCTACAATGAGCAGTTCTTC. Amino acids: CASSPLALTYNEQFF.

This chain links TRBV12-3 or TRBV12-4 with TRBJ1-2; 9 nucleotides line up with TRBD1. The CDR3 contains 14 residues. Trimming at V came to 3 bases and at J to 6 bases, leaving 5 bases not matched to a gene. The CDR3 nucleotides read TGTGCCAGCAGTTTCGGGACAGGGCGAAATGGCTACACCTTC. Translation gives CASSFGTGRNGYTF.

This chain connects TRBV27 to TRBJ1-2; tentative D call: TRBD1 (6 bases). Germline V gives CDR1 MNHEY, CDR2 SMNVEV (reference sequence). The CDR3 is made up of 14 amino acids. Trimming shortened V by 4 bases and J by 4 bases, and 13 bases separated the two germline ends. The CDR3 nucleotides are TGTGCCAGCAGTTCCCGGGACACAGGCTATGGCTACACCTTC. Its protein product is CASSSRDTGYGYTF.

V usage is TRBV27 and J usage is TRBJ2-5; TRBD1 agrees at 7 bases. The CDR3 runs to 15 residues. Germline trimming cut 5 bases from V and 5 bases from J; bases unmatched to any gene: 11. Germline CDR1 is MNHEY and CDR2 is SMNVEV (reference sequence). The CDR3 region is CASSDTAGGRETQYF. Written as DNA, the CDR3 is TGTGCCAGCAGTGATACCGCAGGGGGTAGGGAGACCCAGTACTTC.

The chain couples TRBV29-1 to TRBJ2-7, with TRBD1 matching over 10 bases. V trimming: 4 bases; J trimming: 3 bases; junction bases outside the gene matches: 15. CDR3 length equals 17 residues. Germline V gene sequence: CDR1 SQVTM, CDR2 ANQGSEA. CDR3 in amino acids: CSVASALRTGGNYEQYF. As DNA, the CDR3 is TGCAGCGTTGCCAGCGCCCTTCGGACAGGGGGGAACTACGAGCAGTACTTC.

This clonotype was counted only a few times. The rearrangement joins TRBV27 to TRBJ2-1; D perhaps matches TRBD1 (6 bases). CDR1 and CDR2 from the germline V gene are MNHEY and SMNVEV (reference sequence). The ends were cut back, 4 bases at V and 9 bases at J, with 10 bases in the middle. The CDR3 length is 12 residues. This CDR3 reads CASSSIQGEQFF. In DNA, the CDR3 is TGTGCCAGCAGTTCCATACAGGGTGAGCAGTTCTTC.

V and J are TRBV27 and TRBJ2-7; 9 bases align to TRBD1. Per the germline V gene, CDR1 is MNHEY and CDR2 is SMNVEV (reference sequence). V lost 8 bases, J lost 2 bases, and 4 bases stayed unmatched. This CDR3 comprises 13 residues. The CDR3 protein is CASGQGLPYEQYF. DNA for the CDR3: TGTGCCAGCGGACAGGGGCTTCCCTACGAGCAGTACTTC.

The chain combines TRBV7-2 with TRBJ1-4; D call uncertain. The CDR3 length is 16 residues. Trimming left V 0 bases short and J 7 bases short, with 15 bases between. CDR1 and CDR2 from the germline V gene are SGHTA and FQGNSA. CDR3 residues: CASSLAGRAKGEKLFF. In DNA, the CDR3 is TGTGCCAGCAGCTTAGCTGGGAGGGCTAAAGGTGAAAAACTGTTTTTT.

This sequence joins TRBV10-3 and TRBJ2-3; D possibly corresponds to TRBD2 (5 bases). V was cut by 6 bases and J by 8 bases, with 9 bases left in between. CDR1 and CDR2 (germline): ENHRY, SYGVKD. This CDR3 comprises 11 residues. The CDR3 nucleotides are TGTGCCATCAGCCGGGATGGTACGCAGTATTTT. Amino acids: CAISRDGTQYF.

The gene calls are TRBV6-5 and TRBJ2-1; TRBD2 aligns across 14 bases. The J segment lost 10 bases and the V segment lost 4 bases, leaving 9 bases of the junction unmatched. Per the germline V gene, CDR1 is MNHEY and CDR2 is SVGAGI. The CDR3 is 16 residues long. In nucleotides, the CDR3 is TGTGCCAGCAGTTCCCTGACTAGCGGGGGGGCCGGGGAGCAGTTCTTC. It specifies CASSSLTSGGAGEQFF.

J is TRBJ2-5 and V is TRBV7-2; D may match TRBD1 or TRBD2 (5 bases each). The V and J ends lost 1 base and 7 bases respectively, with 16 bases between them. The CDR3 is made up of 15 amino acids. Germline V gives CDR1 SGHTA, CDR2 FQGNSA. In DNA form, the CDR3 reads TGTGCCAGCAGCTTAGTTTCCGGGGCCCTCGGGACCCAGTACTTC. Its protein product is CASSLVSGALGTQYF.

The chain carries TRBV2 and TRBJ2-3, with D unresolved. CDR3 size: 17 residues. In germline, CDR1 is SNHLY, CDR2 FYNNEI. The germline V and J ends were trimmed by 6 bases and 0 bases, with 19 bases remaining between them. In DNA, the CDR3 is TGTGCCAGCAGCCCTTCCCGCCTAATTACTAGCACAGATACGCAGTATTTT. It yields the protein CASSPSRLITSTDTQYF.

V and J are TRBV14 and TRBJ1-1; no firm D call. The V gene's germline CDR1 is SGHDN and CDR2 FVKESK. V lost 8 bases and J lost 4, with 14 bases in between. This CDR3 is 13 amino acids long. CDR3 loop: CASSVWVGTEAFF. CDR3 DNA sequence: TGTGCCAGCTCAGTTTGGGTCGGCACTGAAGCTTTCTTT.